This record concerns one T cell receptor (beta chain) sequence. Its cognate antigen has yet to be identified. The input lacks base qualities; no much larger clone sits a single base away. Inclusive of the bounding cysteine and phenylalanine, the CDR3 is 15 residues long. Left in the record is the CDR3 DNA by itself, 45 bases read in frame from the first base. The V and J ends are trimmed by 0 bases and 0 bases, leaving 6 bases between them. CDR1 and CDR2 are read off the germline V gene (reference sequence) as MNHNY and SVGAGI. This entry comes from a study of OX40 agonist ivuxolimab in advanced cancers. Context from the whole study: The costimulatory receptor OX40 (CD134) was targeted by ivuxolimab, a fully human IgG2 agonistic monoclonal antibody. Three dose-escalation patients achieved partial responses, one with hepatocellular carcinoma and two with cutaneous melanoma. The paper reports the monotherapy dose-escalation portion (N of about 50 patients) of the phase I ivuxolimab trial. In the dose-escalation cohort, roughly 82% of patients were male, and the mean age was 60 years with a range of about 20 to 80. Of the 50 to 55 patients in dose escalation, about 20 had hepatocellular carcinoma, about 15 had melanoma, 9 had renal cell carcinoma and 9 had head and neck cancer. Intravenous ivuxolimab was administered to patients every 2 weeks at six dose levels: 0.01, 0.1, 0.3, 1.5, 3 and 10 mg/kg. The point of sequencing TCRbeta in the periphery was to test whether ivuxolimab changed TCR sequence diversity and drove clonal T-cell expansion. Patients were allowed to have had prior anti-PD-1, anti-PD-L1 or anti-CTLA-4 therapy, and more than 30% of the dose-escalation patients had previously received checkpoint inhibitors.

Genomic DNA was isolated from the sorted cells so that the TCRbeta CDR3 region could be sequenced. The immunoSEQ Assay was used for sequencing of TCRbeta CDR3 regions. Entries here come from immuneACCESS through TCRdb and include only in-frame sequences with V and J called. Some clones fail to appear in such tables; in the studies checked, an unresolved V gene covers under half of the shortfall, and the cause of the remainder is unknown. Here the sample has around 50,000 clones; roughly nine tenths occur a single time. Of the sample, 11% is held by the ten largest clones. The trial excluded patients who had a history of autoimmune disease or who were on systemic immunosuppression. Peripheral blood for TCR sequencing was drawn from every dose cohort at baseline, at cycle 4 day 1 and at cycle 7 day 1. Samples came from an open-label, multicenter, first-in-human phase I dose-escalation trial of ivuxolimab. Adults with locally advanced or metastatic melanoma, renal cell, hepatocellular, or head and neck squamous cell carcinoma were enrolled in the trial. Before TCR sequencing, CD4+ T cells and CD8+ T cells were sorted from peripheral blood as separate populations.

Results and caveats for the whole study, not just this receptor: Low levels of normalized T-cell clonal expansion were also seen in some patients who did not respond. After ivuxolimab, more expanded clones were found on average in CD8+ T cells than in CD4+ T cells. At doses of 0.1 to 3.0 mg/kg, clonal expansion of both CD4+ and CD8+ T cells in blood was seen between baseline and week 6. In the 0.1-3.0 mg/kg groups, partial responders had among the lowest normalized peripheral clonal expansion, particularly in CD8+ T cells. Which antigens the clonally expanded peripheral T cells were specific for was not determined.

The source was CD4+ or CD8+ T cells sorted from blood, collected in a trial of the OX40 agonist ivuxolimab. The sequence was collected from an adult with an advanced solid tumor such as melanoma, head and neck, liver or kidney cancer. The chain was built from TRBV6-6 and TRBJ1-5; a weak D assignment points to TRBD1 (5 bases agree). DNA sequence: TGTGCCAGCAGTTACTCGACAGTTAGCAATCAGCCCCAGCATTTT. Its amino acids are CASSYSTVSNQPQHF.